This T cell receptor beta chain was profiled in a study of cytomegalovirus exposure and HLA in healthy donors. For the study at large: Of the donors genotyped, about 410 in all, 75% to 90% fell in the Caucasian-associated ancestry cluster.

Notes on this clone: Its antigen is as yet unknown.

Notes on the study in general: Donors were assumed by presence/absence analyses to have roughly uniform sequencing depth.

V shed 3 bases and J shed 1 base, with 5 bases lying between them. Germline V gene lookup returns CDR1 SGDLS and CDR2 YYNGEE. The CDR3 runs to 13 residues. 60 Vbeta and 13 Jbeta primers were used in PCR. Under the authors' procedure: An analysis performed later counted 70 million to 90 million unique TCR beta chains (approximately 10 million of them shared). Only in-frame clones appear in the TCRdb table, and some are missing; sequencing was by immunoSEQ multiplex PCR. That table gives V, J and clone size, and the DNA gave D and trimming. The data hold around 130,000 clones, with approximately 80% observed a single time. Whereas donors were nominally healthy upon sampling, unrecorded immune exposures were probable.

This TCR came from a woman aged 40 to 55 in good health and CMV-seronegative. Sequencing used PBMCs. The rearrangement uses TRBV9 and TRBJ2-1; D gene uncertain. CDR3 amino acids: CASSAGSYNEQFF. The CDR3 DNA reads TGTGCCAGCAGCGCCGGGTCCTACAATGAGCAGTTCTTC. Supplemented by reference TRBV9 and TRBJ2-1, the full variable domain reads DSGVTQTPKHLITATGQRVTLRCSPRSGDLSVYWYQQSLDQGLQFLIQYYNGEERAKGNILERFSAQQFPDLHSELNLSSLELGDSALYFCASSAGSYNEQFFGPGTRLTVL.